This TCR beta chain was sequenced during a study of circulating and synovial CD4+ cells in juvenile arthritis. CDR1 MNHEY and CDR2 SMNVEV come from the germline V gene (reference sequence). Unmatched junction bases numbered 9, after V lost 0 bases and J lost 2 bases. This CDR3 is 19 amino acids long. The assay was immunoSEQ multiplex PCR, and TCRdb's table has in-frame clones only and misses some. The sample consists of under 40,000 clones, just over 90% of them appearing once. This clone showed up just once. No antigen is known for it. Broader study findings: Shared-clonotype fractions with synovium likely underestimate full repertoire overlap. Traditional Vbeta family usage analysis missed the pathogenic-like versus bulk difference.

The origin of this receptor is a human donor with juvenile idiopathic arthritis. This sequence joins TRBV27 and TRBJ2-7, with 14 bases lining up with TRBD2. The specimen sequenced was CD4+ T cells from blood. In DNA form, the CDR3 reads TGTGCCAGCAGTTTATCCCCGACTAGCGGGAGGGCTCATACCTACGAGCAGTACTTC. It codes for CASSLSPTSGRAHTYEQYF.